A selection of T cell receptor beta chains follows, all from one sample in a study of human T cells and chemical hapten exposure. TCRdb used MiXCR to reprocess the RACE reads, holding one entry per CDR3 protein. The sample has some 64,000 distinct CDR3 sequences; approximately 10% are singletons. The input for sequencing was whole blood, taken in connection with sensitization to the hapten diphenylcyclopropenone (DPC). These receptors all stem from a woman in her 30s with alopecia areata. Some clones in this sample may be carry-over from other donors' samples. CDR3s include the opening cysteine and the closing phenylalanine or tryptophan.

CDR3aa | j_gene | v_gene
CASSYAGGSGEKLFF | TRBJ1-4 | TRBV19
CSARPAGGPLEQYF | TRBJ2-7 | TRBV20-1
CASSSSGQGHIQYF | TRBJ2-4 | TRBV5-4
CASSDAVGGGTEAFF | TRBJ1-1 | TRBV5-1
CASSLARLGQGAYNEQFF | TRBJ2-1 | TRBV7-7
CASSLRAHQETQYF | TRBJ2-5 | TRBV7-8
CATLRPGTGLLMNTEAFF | TRBJ1-1 | TRBV24-1
CSARADYGYTF | TRBJ1-2 | TRBV20-1
CASSLTPRTGPGTGELFF | TRBJ2-2 | TRBV7-7
CASSAGQGPFYEQYF | TRBJ2-7 | TRBV9
CASSPKGNEQYF | TRBJ2-7 | TRBV5-1
CASSPYGTSGSSGYNEQFF | TRBJ2-1 | TRBV18
CASSLVQGTAGKLFF | TRBJ1-4 | TRBV7-8
CASSYGTGESLNTEAFF | TRBJ1-1 | TRBV6-2/TRBV6-3
CASSALLTYEQYF | TRBJ2-7 | TRBV10-2
CASSLQGVNTEAFF | TRBJ1-1 | TRBV5-1
CASGLVLRLPADEQFF | TRBJ2-1 | TRBV12-5
CASSPGTSFSHEQFF | TRBJ2-1 | TRBV7-9
CASSMSTSGSFDTQYF | TRBJ2-3 | TRBV10-2
CSVEDSGNTIYF | TRBJ1-3 | TRBV29-1
CASSTWRSNSPLHF | TRBJ1-6 | TRBV7-2
CASRALADTQYF | TRBJ2-3 | TRBV28
CASSGYNEQFF | TRBJ2-1 | TRBV2
CASNRRRDLEQFF | TRBJ2-1 | TRBV7-2
CAISSTSGGFNEQFF | TRBJ2-1 | TRBV10-3
CSAGDSRYGYTF | TRBJ1-2 | TRBV20-1
CASSMDANSGNTIYF | TRBJ1-3 | TRBV28
CSAWTGTTARSYNSPLHF | TRBJ1-6 | TRBV20-1
CASSFTGYTEAFF | TRBJ1-1 | TRBV7-9
CASSLQERRNSYEQYF | TRBJ2-7 | TRBV5-1
CASSLVFGWRTDTQYF | TRBJ2-3 | TRBV11-2
CASRRTSGEETQYF | TRBJ2-5 | TRBV6-5
CASSLAPGAGVSQYF | TRBJ2-7 | TRBV7-2
CSARGPQWATF | TRBJ1-2 | TRBV20-1
CASSRPDLGVFF | TRBJ2-1 | TRBV18
CSVGSYETQYF | TRBJ2-5 | TRBV29-1
CASSAGTGYRETQYF | TRBJ2-5 | TRBV9
CASIRGTGELFF | TRBJ2-2 | TRBV28
CASSIGTSGYNEQFF | TRBJ2-1 | TRBV19
CASSFRLAAGSSYNEQFF | TRBJ2-1 | TRBV28
CASSYQGVSTDTQYF | TRBJ2-3 | TRBV18
CASSVSDGELFF | TRBJ2-2 | TRBV9
CATSSGLGNEQFF | TRBJ2-1 | TRBV15
CASSQGRVSAQETQYF | TRBJ2-5 | TRBV4-2
CASSQDRVDEKLFF | TRBJ1-4 | TRBV7-9
CASRFTAGESYEQYF | TRBJ2-7 | TRBV4-2
CSVQGTDYGYTF | TRBJ1-2 | TRBV29-1
CASSLGASLGHEQYF | TRBJ2-7 | TRBV7-2
CSAREPGDGVDTQYF | TRBJ2-3 | TRBV20-1
CASSPALGWKTEQFF | TRBJ2-1 | TRBV6-6
CASSEYGHSNQPQHF | TRBJ1-5 | TRBV18
CASRLQEDSYNSPLHF | TRBJ1-6 | TRBV6-1
CASSQVTGGFSQYF | TRBJ2-5 | TRBV3-1